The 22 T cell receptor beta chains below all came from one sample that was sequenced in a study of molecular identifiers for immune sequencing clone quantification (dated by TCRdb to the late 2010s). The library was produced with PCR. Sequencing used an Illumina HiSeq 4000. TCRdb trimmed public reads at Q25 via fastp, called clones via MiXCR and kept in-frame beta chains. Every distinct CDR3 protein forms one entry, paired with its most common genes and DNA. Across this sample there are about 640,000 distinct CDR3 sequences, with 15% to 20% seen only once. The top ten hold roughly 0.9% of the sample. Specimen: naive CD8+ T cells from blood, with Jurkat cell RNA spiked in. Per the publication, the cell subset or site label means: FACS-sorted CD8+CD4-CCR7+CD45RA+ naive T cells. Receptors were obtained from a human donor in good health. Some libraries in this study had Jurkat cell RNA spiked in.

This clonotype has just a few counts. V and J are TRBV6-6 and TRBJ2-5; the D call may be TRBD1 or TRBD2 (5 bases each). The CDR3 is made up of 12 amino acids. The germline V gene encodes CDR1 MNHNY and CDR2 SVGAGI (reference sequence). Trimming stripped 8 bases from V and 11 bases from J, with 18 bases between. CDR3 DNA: TGTGCCAGCTCTCGTGGCCGGGACGAACAGTACTTC. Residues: CASSRGRDEQYF.

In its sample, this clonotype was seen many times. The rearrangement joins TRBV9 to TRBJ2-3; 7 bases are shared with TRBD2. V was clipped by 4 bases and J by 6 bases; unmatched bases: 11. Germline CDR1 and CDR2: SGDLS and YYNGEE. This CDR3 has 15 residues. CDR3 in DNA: TGTGCCAGCAGCCAGGGAGGGAGGGCAGGGGATACGCAGTATTTT. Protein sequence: CASSQGGRAGDTQYF.

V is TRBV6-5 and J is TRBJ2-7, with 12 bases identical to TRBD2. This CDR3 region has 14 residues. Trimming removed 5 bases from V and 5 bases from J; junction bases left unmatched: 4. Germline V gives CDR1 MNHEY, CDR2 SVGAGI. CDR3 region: CASSPSGGADEQYF. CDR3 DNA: TGTGCCAGCAGTCCTAGCGGGGGGGCCGACGAGCAGTACTTC.

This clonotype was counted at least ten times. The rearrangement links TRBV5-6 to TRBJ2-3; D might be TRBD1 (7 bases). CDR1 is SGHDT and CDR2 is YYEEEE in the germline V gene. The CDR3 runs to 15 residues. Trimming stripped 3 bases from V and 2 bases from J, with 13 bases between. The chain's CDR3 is CASSSRDSYTDTQYF. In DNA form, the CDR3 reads TGTGCCAGCAGCTCGCGGGACAGCTACACAGATACGCAGTATTTT.

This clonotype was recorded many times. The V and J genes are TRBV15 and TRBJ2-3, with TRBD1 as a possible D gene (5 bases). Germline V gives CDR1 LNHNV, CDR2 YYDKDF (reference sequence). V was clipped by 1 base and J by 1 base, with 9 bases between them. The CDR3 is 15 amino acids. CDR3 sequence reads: CATSRVLGRTDTQYF. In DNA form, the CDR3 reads TGTGCCACCAGCAGAGTTTTGGGGCGCACAGATACGCAGTATTTT.

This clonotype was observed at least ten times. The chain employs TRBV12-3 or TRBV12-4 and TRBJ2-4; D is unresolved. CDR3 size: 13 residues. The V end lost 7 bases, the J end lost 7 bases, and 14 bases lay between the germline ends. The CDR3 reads CASTHPTVNIQYF. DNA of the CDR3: TGTGCCAGCACCCACCCCACAGTTAACATTCAGTACTTC.

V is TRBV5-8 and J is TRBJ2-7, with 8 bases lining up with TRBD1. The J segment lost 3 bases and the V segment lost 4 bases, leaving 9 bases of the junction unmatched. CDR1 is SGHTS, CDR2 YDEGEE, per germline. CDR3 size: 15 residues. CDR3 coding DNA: TGTGCCAGCAGCCAACAGGGGACAGGCGGCTACGAGCAGTACTTC. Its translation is CASSQQGTGGYEQYF.

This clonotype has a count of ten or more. DNA for the CDR3: TGCAGTGCTAGAGATCATCGGATGGGGGACGGAAATCAGCCCCAGCATTTT. Residues: CSARDHRMGDGNQPQHF. The V and J genes are TRBV20-1 and TRBJ1-5, with D possibly TRBD1 on 5 matching bases. Looked up from germline, CDR1 is DFQATT and CDR2 is SNEGSKA (reference sequence). The CDR3 has 17 residues. V lost 0 bases, J lost 4 bases, and 19 bases lay in between.

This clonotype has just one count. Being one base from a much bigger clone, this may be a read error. This CDR3 reads CASSSSGPEAAEAFF. Written as DNA, the CDR3 is TGTGCCAGCAGTTCCTCGGGCCCGGAAGCCGCTGAAGCTTTCTTT. The chain uses TRBV12-3 or TRBV12-4 and TRBJ1-1; no reliable D call. Trimming removed 4 bases at V and 6 bases at J, with 18 bases between. The CDR3 covers 15 residues.

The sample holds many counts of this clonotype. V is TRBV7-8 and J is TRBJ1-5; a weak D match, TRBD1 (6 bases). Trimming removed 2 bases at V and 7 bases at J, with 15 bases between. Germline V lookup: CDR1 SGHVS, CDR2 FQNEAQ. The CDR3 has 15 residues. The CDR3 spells CASSLTGQYLQPQHF. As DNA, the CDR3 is TGTGCCAGCAGCTTAACGGGACAATATTTGCAGCCCCAGCATTTT.

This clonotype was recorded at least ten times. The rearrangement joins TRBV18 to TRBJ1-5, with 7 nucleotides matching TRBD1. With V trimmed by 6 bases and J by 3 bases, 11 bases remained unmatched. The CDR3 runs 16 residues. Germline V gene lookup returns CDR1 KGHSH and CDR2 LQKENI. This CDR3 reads CASSPTGRVNNQPQHF. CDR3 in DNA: TGTGCCAGCTCCCCGACAGGGAGAGTTAACAATCAGCCCCAGCATTTT.

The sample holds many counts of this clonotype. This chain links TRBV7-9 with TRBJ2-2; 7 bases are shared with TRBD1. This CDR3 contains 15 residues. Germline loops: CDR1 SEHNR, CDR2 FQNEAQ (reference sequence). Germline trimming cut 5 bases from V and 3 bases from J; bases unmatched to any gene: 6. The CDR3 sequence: CASSPAGTDTGELFF. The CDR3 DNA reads TGTGCCAGCAGCCCAGCAGGGACAGACACCGGGGAGCTGTTTTTT.

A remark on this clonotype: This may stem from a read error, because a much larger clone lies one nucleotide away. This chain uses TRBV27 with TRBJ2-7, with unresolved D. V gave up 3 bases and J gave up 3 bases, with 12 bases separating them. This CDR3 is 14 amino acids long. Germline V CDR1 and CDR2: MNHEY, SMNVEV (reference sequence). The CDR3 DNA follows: TGTGCCAGCAGTTTTGGGCTAACGGGCTACGAGCAGTACTTC. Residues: CASSFGLTGYEQYF.

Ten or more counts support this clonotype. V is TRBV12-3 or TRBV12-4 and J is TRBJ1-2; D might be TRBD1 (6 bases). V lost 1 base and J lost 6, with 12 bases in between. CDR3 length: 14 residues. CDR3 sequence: CASSLGWGADGYTF. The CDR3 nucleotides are TGTGCCAGCAGTTTAGGTTGGGGGGCAGATGGCTACACCTTC.

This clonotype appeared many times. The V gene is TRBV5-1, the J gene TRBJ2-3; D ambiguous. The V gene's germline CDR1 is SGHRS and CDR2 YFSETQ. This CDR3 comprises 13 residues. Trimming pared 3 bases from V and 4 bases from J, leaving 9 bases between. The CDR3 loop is CASSSPPADTQYF. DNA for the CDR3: TGCGCCAGCAGCTCCCCTCCCGCAGATACGCAGTATTTT.

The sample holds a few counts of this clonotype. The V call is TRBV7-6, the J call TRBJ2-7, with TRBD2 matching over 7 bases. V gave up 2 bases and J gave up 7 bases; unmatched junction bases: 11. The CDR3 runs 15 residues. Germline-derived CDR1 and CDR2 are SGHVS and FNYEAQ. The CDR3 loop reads CASSLSGGSSSEQYF. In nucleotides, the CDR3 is TGTGCCAGCAGCTTATCGGGCGGGAGTTCCTCTGAGCAGTACTTC.

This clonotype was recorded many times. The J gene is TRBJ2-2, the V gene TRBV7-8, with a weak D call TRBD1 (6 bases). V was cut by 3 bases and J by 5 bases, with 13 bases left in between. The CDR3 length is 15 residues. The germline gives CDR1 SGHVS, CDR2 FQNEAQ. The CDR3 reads CASSFLDRATGELFF. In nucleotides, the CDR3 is TGTGCCAGCAGCTTTCTGGACAGAGCGACCGGGGAGCTGTTTTTT. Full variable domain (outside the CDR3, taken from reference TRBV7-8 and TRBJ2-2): GAGVSQSPRYKVAKRGQDVALRCDPISGHVSLFWYQQALGQGPEFLTYFQNEAQLDKSGLPSDRFFAERPEGSVSTLKIQRTQQEDSAVYLCASSFLDRATGELFFGEGSRLTVL.

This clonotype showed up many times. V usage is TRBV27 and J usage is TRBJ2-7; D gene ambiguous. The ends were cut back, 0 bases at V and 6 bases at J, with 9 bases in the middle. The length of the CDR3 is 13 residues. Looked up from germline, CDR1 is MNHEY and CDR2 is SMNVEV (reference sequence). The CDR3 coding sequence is TGTGCCAGCAGTTTATCGCCCGGGTTCGAGCAGTACTTC. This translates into CASSLSPGFEQYF.

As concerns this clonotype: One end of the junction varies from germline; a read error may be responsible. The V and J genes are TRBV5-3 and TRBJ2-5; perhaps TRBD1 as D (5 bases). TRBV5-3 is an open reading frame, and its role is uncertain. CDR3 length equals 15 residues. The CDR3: CTSSGAGPHQETQYF. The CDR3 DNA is TGTACCAGCAGTGGGGCAGGACCACACCAAGAGACCCAGTACTTC.

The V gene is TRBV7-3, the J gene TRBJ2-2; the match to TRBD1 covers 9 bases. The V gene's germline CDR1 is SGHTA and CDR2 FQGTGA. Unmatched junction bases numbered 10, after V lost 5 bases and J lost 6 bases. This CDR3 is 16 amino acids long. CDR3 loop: CASSPRDRENAGELFF. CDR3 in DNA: TGTGCCAGCAGCCCCCGGGACAGGGAAAACGCCGGGGAGCTGTTTTTT. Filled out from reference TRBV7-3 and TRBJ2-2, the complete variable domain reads GAGVSQTPSNKVTEKGKYVELRCDPISGHTALYWYRQSLGQGPEFLIYFQGTGAADDSGLPNDRFFAVRPEGSVSTLKIQRTERGDSAVYLCASSPRDRENAGELFFGEGSRLTVL.

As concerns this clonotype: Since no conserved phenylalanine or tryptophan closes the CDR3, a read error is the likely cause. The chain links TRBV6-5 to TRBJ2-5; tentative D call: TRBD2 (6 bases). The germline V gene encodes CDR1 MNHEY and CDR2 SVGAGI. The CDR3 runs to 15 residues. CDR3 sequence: CASTLSRGSSEAQYL. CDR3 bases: TGTGCCAGCACCTTATCACGGGGGAGTTCAGAGGCCCAGTACCTC.

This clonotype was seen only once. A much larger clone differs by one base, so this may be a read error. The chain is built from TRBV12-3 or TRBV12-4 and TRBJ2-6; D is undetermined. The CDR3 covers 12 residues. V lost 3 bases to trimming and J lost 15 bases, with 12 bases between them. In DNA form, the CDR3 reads TGTGCCAGCAGTTTTCCCGAGTTCGCCCTGACTTTC. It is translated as CASSFPEFALTF.